These T cell receptor beta chains were read from a single sample in a study of radiation and T cells in renal cell carcinoma. The method was immunoSEQ multiplex PCR; TCRdb's version includes in-frame clones alone and lacks a portion of them. The data show about 88,000 clones, approximately 86% seen once. Here the sequenced sample was blood, taken from a patient whose treatment included radiotherapy and nephrectomy. These receptors originate from a man aged 50 to 59 with renal cell carcinoma. Both conserved end residues are part of each CDR3. The D gene is left open where the match is weak. Only some rows state a clone size, as once, few, many or a class for expanded clones.

v_gene: TRBV30; d_gene: TRBD1; j_gene: TRBJ1-2; abundance: few; CDR3aa: CAWAGTGGVKDTF; CDR3nt: TGTGCCTGGGCCGGGACAGGGGGCGTGAAGGACACCTTC
v_gene: TRBV5-4; d_gene: -; j_gene: TRBJ1-5; abundance: few; CDR3aa: CASSSAINQPQHF; CDR3nt: TGTGCCAGCAGCTCGGCCATCAATCAGCCCCAGCATTTT
v_gene: TRBV29-1; d_gene: -; j_gene: TRBJ1-1; abundance: -; CDR3aa: CSAKQGNTEAFF; CDR3nt: TGCAGCGCCAAACAGGGGAACACTGAAGCTTTCTTT
v_gene: TRBV30; d_gene: -; j_gene: TRBJ2-2; abundance: -; CDR3aa: CAWRRRNTGELFF; CDR3nt: TGTGCCTGGAGGCGCAGAAACACCGGGGAGCTGTTTTTT
v_gene: TRBV2; d_gene: TRBD1; j_gene: TRBJ1-5; abundance: -; CDR3aa: CATGATGGNQPQHF; CDR3nt: TGTGCCACTGGGGCCACAGGGGGCAATCAGCCCCAGCATTTT
v_gene: TRBV7-2; d_gene: -; j_gene: TRBJ1-5; abundance: -; CDR3aa: CASSPREGSIQPQHF; CDR3nt: TGTGCCAGCAGCCCCCGCGAGGGGAGTATCCAGCCCCAGCATTTT
v_gene: TRBV5-1; d_gene: TRBD1; j_gene: TRBJ2-2; abundance: -; CDR3aa: CASSLGRDRGEWANTGELFF; CDR3nt: TGCGCCAGCAGCTTGGGCCGAGACAGGGGAGAGTGGGCGAACACCGGGGAGCTGTTTTTT
v_gene: TRBV9; d_gene: -; j_gene: TRBJ2-1; abundance: once; CDR3aa: CASSVGPDREGEQFF; CDR3nt: TGTGCCAGCAGCGTAGGCCCCGACAGGGAGGGTGAGCAGTTCTTC
v_gene: TRBV7-8; d_gene: TRBD1; j_gene: TRBJ2-5; abundance: -; CDR3aa: CASSLGGRGYGETQYF; CDR3nt: TGTGCCAGCAGCTTAGGTGGCAGGGGGTACGGGGAGACCCAGTACTTC
v_gene: TRBV6-5; d_gene: -; j_gene: TRBJ1-1; abundance: -; CDR3aa: CASSFSRSDTEAFF; CDR3nt: TGTGCCAGCAGTTTCTCCAGGTCGGACACTGAAGCTTTCTTT
v_gene: TRBV29-1; d_gene: TRBD1; j_gene: TRBJ2-7; abundance: -; CDR3aa: CSVKTGTGGNEQYF; CDR3nt: TGCAGCGTCAAAACCGGGACAGGGGGCAACGAGCAGTACTTC
v_gene: TRBV6-5; d_gene: -; j_gene: TRBJ1-5; abundance: -; CDR3aa: CASSPRTLNRPQHF; CDR3nt: TGTGCCAGCAGTCCCCGGACACTCAATCGGCCCCAGCATTTT
v_gene: TRBV10-3; d_gene: -; j_gene: TRBJ2-7; abundance: once; CDR3aa: CAISENYEQYF; CDR3nt: TGTGCCATCAGTGAGAACTACGAGCAGTACTTC
v_gene: TRBV5-1; d_gene: -; j_gene: TRBJ1-2; abundance: -; CDR3aa: CASSPDSPNYGYTF; CDR3nt: TGCGCCAGCAGCCCGGACAGCCCTAACTATGGCTACACCTTC